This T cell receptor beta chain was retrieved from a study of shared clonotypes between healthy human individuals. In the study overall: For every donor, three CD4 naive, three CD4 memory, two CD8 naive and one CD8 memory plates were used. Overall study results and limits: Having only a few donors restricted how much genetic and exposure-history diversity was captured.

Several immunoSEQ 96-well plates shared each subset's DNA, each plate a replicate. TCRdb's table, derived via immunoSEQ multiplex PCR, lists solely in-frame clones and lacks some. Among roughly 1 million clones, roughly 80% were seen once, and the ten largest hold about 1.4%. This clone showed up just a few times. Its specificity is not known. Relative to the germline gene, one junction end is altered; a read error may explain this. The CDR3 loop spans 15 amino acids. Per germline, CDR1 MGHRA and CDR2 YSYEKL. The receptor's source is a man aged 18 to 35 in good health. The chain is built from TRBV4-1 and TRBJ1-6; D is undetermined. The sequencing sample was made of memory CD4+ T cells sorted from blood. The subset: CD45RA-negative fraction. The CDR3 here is CASRQEWADNSPLHF. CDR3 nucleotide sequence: TGCGCCAGCAGGCAAGAATGGGCGGATAATTCACCCCTCCACTTT.